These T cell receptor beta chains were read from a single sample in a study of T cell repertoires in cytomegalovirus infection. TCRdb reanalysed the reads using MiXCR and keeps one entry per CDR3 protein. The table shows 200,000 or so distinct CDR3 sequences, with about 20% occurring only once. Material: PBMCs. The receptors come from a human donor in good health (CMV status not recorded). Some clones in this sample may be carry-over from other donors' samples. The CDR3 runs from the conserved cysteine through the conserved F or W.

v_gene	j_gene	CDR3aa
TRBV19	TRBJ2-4	CASSSGAEAKNIQYF
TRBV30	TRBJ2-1	CARTQGPVQFF
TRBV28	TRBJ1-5	CASSSYRGQPQHF
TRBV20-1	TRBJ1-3	CSARETPMAPRNTIYF
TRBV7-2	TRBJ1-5	CASSLIATSGQPQHF
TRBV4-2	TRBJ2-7	CASSQDLRTSGGNEQYF
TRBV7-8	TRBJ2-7	CASSSRSERGPYEQYF
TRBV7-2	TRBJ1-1	CTCSSTWTGNTEAFF
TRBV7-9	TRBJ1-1	CASSIDLTEAFF
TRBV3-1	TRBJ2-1	CASSQDLAVGNEQFF
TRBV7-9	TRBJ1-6	CASSYKVGVSYNSPLHF
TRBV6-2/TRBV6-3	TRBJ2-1	CASSPSSLAGQQFF
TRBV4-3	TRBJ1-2	CASSRAGGTNYGYTF
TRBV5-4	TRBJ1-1	CASSLQGVNTEAFF
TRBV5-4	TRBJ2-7	CASRMDRGSYEQYF